The 26 T cell receptor beta chains listed next were all sequenced from one sample in a study of regulatory T cells in long-lasting Graves disease. As to time point: newly diagnosed GD, antithyroid drugs for less than 3 months. Construction of the TCR library relied on RNA isolated from PBMCs. The authors built TCR beta libraries using iRepertoire HTBI primers and Arm-PCR of CDR3 regions. TCRdb reprocessed the multiplex PCR reads with MiXCR, giving one entry per CDR3 protein. The sample records 350,000 to 400,000 distinct CDR3 sequences, 15% being singletons. Here the sequenced sample was peripheral blood mononuclear cells (PBMCs), taken at new diagnosis, from a patient treated with antithyroid drugs. The receptors stem from a female donor with Graves disease.

This clonotype occurred a few times. The CDR3 region has the DNA TGTGCCAGCAGAATCGGGGAGCTGTTTTTT. It translates to CASRIGELFF. V usage is TRBV2 and J usage is TRBJ2-2; D remains unclear. This CDR3 spans 10 amino acids. Germline CDR1 SNHLY, CDR2 FYNNEI. V was clipped by 6 bases and J by 7 bases, with 3 bases between them.

The chain employs TRBV19 and TRBJ2-7; possibly TRBD1 or TRBD2 for D (5 bases each). The germline CDR1 and CDR2 sequences are LNHDA and SQIVND (reference sequence). With 1 base removed from V and 3 bases from J, the gap between germline ends came to 13 bases. The CDR3 loop spans 15 amino acids. The CDR3 DNA reads TGTGCCAGTAGTATAGCGGGGACGGCAGACTACGAGCAGTACTTC. Translation: CASSIAGTADYEQYF.

In its sample, this clonotype was seen many times. V is TRBV7-2 and J is TRBJ2-1; tentatively, D is TRBD1 (6 bases). The germline V gene encodes CDR1 SGHTA and CDR2 FQGNSA. Trimming took off 4 bases at V and 5 bases at J, with 6 bases between the two ends. The CDR3 extends over 12 amino acids. The CDR3 DNA follows: TGTGCCAGCAGCTGGACAGACAATGAGCAGTTCTTC. Its protein product is CASSWTDNEQFF.

This clonotype was counted at least ten times. The CDR3: CASSIGTGVYNSPLHF. CDR3 nucleotides: TGTGCCAGCAGTATTGGGACAGGAGTCTATAATTCACCCCTCCACTTT. The chain joins TRBV6-1 to TRBJ1-6; TRBD1 matches at 8 bases. This CDR3 has 16 amino acids. V lost 5 bases, J lost 3 bases, and 6 bases stayed unmatched. Germline V lookup: CDR1 MNHNS, CDR2 SASEGT.

Many counts were recorded for this clonotype. The chain uses TRBV12-3 or TRBV12-4 and TRBJ1-5; 7 bases fit TRBD1. The V gene end was trimmed by 6 bases and the J gene end by 5 bases; junction bases not matched to a gene: 10. The CDR3 spans 15 residues. CDR3 residues: CASSPGQPTDQPQHF. As DNA, the CDR3 is TGTGCCAGCAGCCCGGGACAGCCTACCGATCAGCCCCAGCATTTT.

This clonotype was detected only a few times. This chain uses TRBV19 with TRBJ2-2; D gene ambiguous. CDR1 is LNHDA, CDR2 SQIVND, per germline (reference sequence). This CDR3 comprises 15 residues. Trimming took 2 bases from V and 0 from J, leaving 7 bases between them. The CDR3 spells CASSIPRTNTGELFF. The CDR3 coding sequence is TGTGCCAGTAGTATACCCAGGACGAACACCGGGGAGCTGTTTTTT.

Ten or more counts support this clonotype. V and J are TRBV7-9 and TRBJ1-1, with a possible D match to TRBD1 (6 bases). With 5 bases removed from V and 3 bases from J, the gap between germline ends came to 13 bases. This CDR3 contains 14 residues. Germline V gene lookup returns CDR1 SEHNR and CDR2 FQNEAQ (reference sequence). The CDR3 reads CASSQKGGDTEAFF. The CDR3 DNA sequence: TGTGCCAGCAGCCAAAAGGGGGGGGACACTGAAGCTTTCTTT.

The V call is TRBV6-1, the J call TRBJ1-1; 9 bases line up with TRBD1. Germline-derived CDR1 and CDR2 are MNHNS and SASEGT. This CDR3 region has 13 residues. Losses at the gene ends were 6 bases for V and 5 bases for J; bases not matched to a gene: 4. CDR3 amino acids: CASRTGQGTEAFF. CDR3 nucleotides: TGTGCCAGCAGGACGGGACAGGGTACTGAAGCTTTCTTT.

This clonotype has a count of ten or more. This chain joins TRBV11-2 and TRBJ2-5, with 11 positions matching TRBD1. CDR3 length equals 17 residues. The ends lost 1 base at V and 5 bases at J; junction bases unmatched: 9. CDR1 is SGHAT and CDR2 is FQNNGV in the germline V gene. CDR3 bases: TGTGCCAGCAGCTTAGCCCAGGGACAGGGGGTCGGGGAGACCCAGTACTTC. Its protein product is CASSLAQGQGVGETQYF.

The gene calls are TRBV28 and TRBJ2-1; 9 bases map to TRBD2. The CDR3 sequence is 19 residues long. Trimming took 7 bases from V and 7 from J; bases not matched to a gene: 23. The germline V gene has CDR1 MDHEN and CDR2 SYDVKM. In nucleotides, the CDR3 is TGTGCCAGCACCTTTCGACTGCGCGGGAGGGCCGCTTTGAGGAATGAGCAGTTCTTC. Residues: CASTFRLRGRAALRNEQFF.

Many counts were recorded for this clonotype. The CDR3 does not end in the conserved phenylalanine or tryptophan, so this is likely a read error. This sequence joins TRBV20-1 and TRBJ2-3, with D maybe TRBD2 (6 bases). The CDR3 has 14 residues. Germline CDR1 is DFQATT and CDR2 is SNEGSKA (reference sequence). Trimming took off 6 bases at V and 5 bases at J, with 18 bases between the two ends. This CDR3 is CSAPLRQGGDTQYS. CDR3 sequence (DNA): TGCAGTGCCCCCCTTCGTCAGGGAGGAGATACGCAGTATTCT.

This clonotype was recorded at least ten times. The rearrangement uses TRBV20-1 and TRBJ2-1, with D perhaps being TRBD1 or TRBD2 (5 bases each). The V end lost 0 bases, the J end lost 7 bases, and 19 bases lay between the germline ends. The CDR3 consists of 16 residues. Germline values: CDR1 DFQATT, CDR2 SNEGSKA (reference sequence). This CDR3 reads CSARDVSLGGANEQFF. Here the CDR3 DNA reads TGCAGTGCTAGAGACGTCTCACTTGGGGGTGCGAATGAGCAGTTCTTC.

This clonotype was picked up many times. The V gene is TRBV28, the J gene TRBJ2-1, with 15 nucleotides matching TRBD2. Germline trimming cut 5 bases from V and 0 bases from J; bases unmatched to any gene: 8. Germline CDR1 reads MDHEN; CDR2 reads SYDVKM. CDR3 length equals 19 residues. The CDR3 DNA reads as TGTGCCAGCAGTCCACTGGGACTAGCGGGAGGTTACTCCTACAATGAGCAGTTCTTC. Translation: CASSPLGLAGGYSYNEQFF. The full variable domain, rest sourced from reference TRBV28 and TRBJ2-1, is DVKVTQSSRYLVKRTGEKVFLECVQDMDHENMFWYRQDPGLGLRLIYFSYDVKMKEKGDIPEGYSVSREKKERFSLILESASTNQTSMYLCASSPLGLAGGYSYNEQFFGPGTRLTVL.

There are many counts of this clonotype. This chain connects TRBV9 to TRBJ2-3; 8 bases are shared with TRBD1. This CDR3 has 16 residues. Looked up from germline, CDR1 is SGDLS and CDR2 is YYNGEE. V was pared by 3 bases and J by 1 base, with 7 bases of the junction left unmatched. This CDR3 is CASSATGTGGTDTQYF. The CDR3 DNA reads as TGTGCCAGCAGCGCTACCGGGACAGGAGGCACAGATACGCAGTATTTT.

This clonotype was counted a few times. The chain carries TRBV6-5 and TRBJ1-6; D is undetermined. V was trimmed by 2 bases and J by 7 bases, leaving 6 bases between them. The CDR3 consists of 13 residues. Germline CDR1 MNHEY, CDR2 SVGAGI. CDR3 region: CASSYARNSPLHF. As DNA, the CDR3 is TGTGCCAGCAGTTACGCCAGAAATTCACCCCTCCACTTT.

This clonotype was seen many times. V gene TRBV4-3 combines with J gene TRBJ1-1; 7 nucleotides align to TRBD1. CDR3 length: 18 residues. The trim removed 1 base at V and 1 base at J, leaving 12 bases unmatched. The germline gives CDR1 LGHNA, CDR2 YSLEER. The CDR3 nucleotides read TGCGCCAGCAGCCAAGTGGGGGCTAACAGGGGATCGAACACTGAAGCTTTCTTT. Its translation: CASSQVGANRGSNTEAFF.

This clonotype was seen at least ten times. The V gene is TRBV3-1, the J gene TRBJ2-7; possibly TRBD2 for D (6 bases). V lost 3 bases and J 4 bases, leaving 10 bases between the germline ends. This CDR3 has 13 amino acids. The germline V gene encodes CDR1 LGHDT and CDR2 YNNKEL (reference sequence). CDR3 sequence: CASSHYSGYEQYF. The CDR3 nucleotides are TGTGCCAGCAGCCATTATAGCGGTTACGAGCAGTACTTC.

A remark on this clonotype: One junction end does not reproduce the germline sequence, and a read error may be involved. CDR3 coding DNA: TGTGCCAGTAGTATACTAGCGAGCCGATTCCGGAACACCGGGGAGCCGTTTTTT. This translates into CASSILASRFRNTGEPFF. The genes are TRBV19 and TRBJ2-2, with D possibly being TRBD2 (6 bases). The CDR3 runs 18 residues. The germline V gene has CDR1 LNHDA and CDR2 SQIVND (reference sequence).

This clonotype has at least ten counts. This chain links TRBV4-1 with TRBJ1-2; D possibly corresponds to TRBD1 (5 bases). The ends were cut back, 3 bases at V and 6 bases at J, with 14 bases in the middle. Germline V gene data show CDR1 as MGHRA and CDR2 as YSYEKL. The CDR3 is 14 amino acids. The CDR3 region has the DNA TGCGCCAGCAGCCATGCGGGGGAGAGTAATGGCTACACCTTC. Translating gives CASSHAGESNGYTF.

This clonotype was counted a few times. The chain links TRBV7-8 to TRBJ2-7; D may be TRBD2 (6 bases). Trimming cost V 1 base and J 7 bases, with 17 bases left between them. CDR1 and CDR2 (germline): SGHVS, FQNEAQ. This CDR3 is built from 15 residues. The CDR3 bases are TGTGCCAGCAGCTTAGGCGGGTCAATTGGAGGGGAGCAGTACTTC. Its protein is CASSLGGSIGGEQYF.

This clonotype was recorded a few times. The V and J genes are TRBV5-1 and TRBJ2-1, with a tentative D call TRBD2 (5 bases). The V end lost 0 bases, the J end lost 8 bases, and 12 bases lay between the germline ends. CDR3 size: 14 residues. Germline CDR1 and CDR2: SGHRS and YFSETQ. The CDR3 DNA is TGCGCCAGCAGCTTGGTGTGGGAGAGGGATGAGCAGTTCTTC. Its translation is CASSLVWERDEQFF.

There are a few counts of this clonotype. The chain uses TRBV12-3 or TRBV12-4 and TRBJ2-1, with 10 bases lining up with TRBD2. Trimming removed 5 bases from V and 2 bases from J; junction bases left unmatched: 6. The CDR3 sequence is 16 residues long. The CDR3 DNA is TGTGCCAGCAGTATAGGACTAGCGGAAGCCTACAATGAGCAGTTCTTC. The encoded protein is CASSIGLAEAYNEQFF.

This clonotype has a count of ten or more. The chain couples TRBV5-1 to TRBJ1-1; tentative D call: TRBD1 (6 bases). With 3 bases removed from V and 0 bases from J, the gap between germline ends came to 15 bases. Germline V lookup: CDR1 SGHRS, CDR2 YFSETQ. This CDR3 has 16 amino acids. CDR3 residues: CASSSRLGGLNTEAFF. CDR3 DNA: TGCGCCAGCAGCTCCCGGCTAGGGGGATTGAACACTGAAGCTTTCTTT.

At least ten counts were recorded for this clonotype. The rearrangement uses TRBV27 and TRBJ1-2; D is unclear. Germline loops: CDR1 MNHEY, CDR2 SMNVEV (reference sequence). This CDR3 comprises 16 residues. V was clipped by 2 bases and J by 2 bases, with 15 bases between them. The CDR3 DNA is TGTGCCAGCAGTTTAGTCCCCCCCCCTCACAACTATGGCTACACCTTC. Amino acids: CASSLVPPPHNYGYTF.

In its sample, this clonotype was seen many times. The chain combines TRBV20-1 with TRBJ1-2; D gene unclear. The germline CDR1 and CDR2 sequences are DFQATT and SNEGSKA (reference sequence). V dropped 2 bases and J dropped 1 base, with 8 bases sitting between them. CDR3 size: 13 residues. CDR3 loop: CSARRSVNYGYTF. CDR3 nucleotides: TGCAGTGCTAGACGATCTGTTAACTATGGCTACACCTTC.

The sample holds many counts of this clonotype. The chain uses TRBV27 and TRBJ1-2; TRBD1 matches at 7 bases. The ends lost 4 bases at V and 0 bases at J; junction bases unmatched: 11. The CDR3 extends over 17 amino acids. The germline gives CDR1 MNHEY, CDR2 SMNVEV (reference sequence). The CDR3 is CASSSQIPTGPNYGYTF. The CDR3 DNA sequence: TGTGCCAGCAGTTCCCAAATACCGACAGGGCCTAACTATGGCTACACCTTC.